The clone carrying this TCR beta chain has at least ten counts. What it binds is not known. These data are taken from a study of early T cells in non-severe SARS-CoV-2 infection. The overall study: Alpha and beta chains were unpaired, from unsorted whole-blood bulk RNA.

Findings and caveats of the study: CD4 and private specificities were missed by VDJdb matching, which favored anti-spike CD8 responses.

Attachment of unique molecular identifiers was made to individual cDNA molecules. TCRdb redid the calling of the 5' RACE reads with MiXCR, one entry per CDR3 protein. The repertoire holds tens of thousands of distinct CDR3 sequences, with approximately 16% as singletons. Germline CDR1 LNHDA, CDR2 SQIVND (reference sequence). This CDR3 is built from 16 residues. Trimming removed 3 bases at V and 0 bases at J, with 9 bases between. This material consisted of whole blood, taken at baseline. The receptor was derived from an adult who was a healthcare worker with PCR-confirmed SARS-CoV-2 infection or an uninfected control (not recorded which). This chain joins TRBV19 and TRBJ2-6; tentatively, D is TRBD1 or TRBD2 (5 bases each). CDR3 region: CASSMGRNSGANVLTF. The CDR3 DNA follows: TGTGCCAGTAGTATGGGACGGAACTCTGGGGCCAACGTCCTGACTTTC.